This TCR beta chain comes out of a study of CD8 T cells in Susac syndrome. Trimming shortened V by 0 bases and J by 4 bases, and 9 bases separated the two germline ends. There are 13 residues in the CDR3. The germline gives CDR1 GTSNPN, CDR2 SVGIG (reference sequence). RNA, at about 0.45 to 1 ug, was reverse transcribed with random hexamers. Amplification of the TCR beta CDR3 was carried out by immunoSEQ multiplex PCR, which spanned a total of 54 Vbeta and 13 Jbeta segments. A single record per CDR3 protein comes from TCRdb applying MiXCR to the immunoSEQ multiplex PCR reads. The sample holds around 180,000 distinct CDR3 sequences, nearly 97% seen once.

V usage is TRBV30 and J usage is TRBJ1-2, with no clear D. The sample was CD4+ T cells from PBMCs. The sequence was obtained from a human donor with multiple sclerosis. The CDR3 DNA is TGTGCCTGGAGTGTTGGGGAGGGCTATGGCTACACCTTC. The encoded protein is CAWSVGEGYGYTF.